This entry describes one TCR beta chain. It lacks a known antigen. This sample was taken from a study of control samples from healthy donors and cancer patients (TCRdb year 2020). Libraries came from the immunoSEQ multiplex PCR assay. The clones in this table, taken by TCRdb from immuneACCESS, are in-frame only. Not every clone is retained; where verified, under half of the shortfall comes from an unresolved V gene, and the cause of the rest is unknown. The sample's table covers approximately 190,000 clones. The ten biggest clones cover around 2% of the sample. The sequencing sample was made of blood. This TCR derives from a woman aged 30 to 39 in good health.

The sequenced DNA: TGTGCCAGTAGTCGCCGGGACAGGGTCTCCGAGCAGTACTTC. Translated, this gives CASSRRDRVSEQYF. The chain uses TRBV19 and TRBJ2-7; 9 of the junction bases match TRBD1. There are 14 amino acids in the CDR3, from cysteine to phenylalanine inclusive. Solely the CDR3 DNA is kept, with 42 bases framed from the first base. From a lookup of the germline V gene (reference sequence), CDR1 and CDR2 are LNHDA and SQIVND. V and J are trimmed by 5 bases and 6 bases, and the gene matches miss 8 bases of the junction. Extended through the reference TRBV19 and TRBJ2-7 proteins, this CDR3 yields the full variable domain: DGGITQSPKYLFRKEGQNVTLSCEQNLNHDAMYWYRQDPGQGLRLIYYSQIVNDFQKGDIAEGYSVSREKKESFPLTVTSAQKNPTAFYLCASSRRDRVSEQYFGPGTRLTVT.